The 32 T cell receptor beta chains in this list originate from one sample, sequenced in a study of blood T cell repertoires in COVID-19. The data were produced by immunoSEQ multiplex PCR, yet TCRdb's version contains in-frame clones alone and is incomplete. The data hold over 200,000 clones, with more than 80% observed a single time. The source material was peripheral blood. Receptors were obtained from a woman aged 30 to 39 with COVID-19, enrolled during active disease.

This clone showed up just a few times. Other nucleotide sequences from this sample produce the same CDR3. This chain connects TRBV11-1 to TRBJ1-1, with D tentatively TRBD1 (5 bases). V was clipped by 1 base and J by 5 bases, with 11 bases between them. Germline-derived CDR1 and CDR2 are SGHAT and FQDESV (reference sequence). The CDR3 extends over 14 amino acids. Here the CDR3 reads CASSLGRGPTEAFF. The CDR3 nucleotides are TGTGCCAGCAGCTTAGGAAGGGGTCCGACTGAAGCTTTCTTT.

This clone was counted a single time. This sequence joins TRBV3-1 (or the pseudogene TRBV3-2) and TRBJ2-6; 12 positions agree with TRBD1. Germline V gene data show CDR1 as LGHDT and CDR2 as YNNKEL (reference sequence). The CDR3 is made up of 18 amino acids. V was pared by 4 bases and J by 1 base, with 5 bases of the junction left unmatched. The CDR3 DNA reads TGTGCCAGCAGCCCCGGGACAGGGGGCGCATCTGGGGCCAACGTCCTGACTTTC. It specifies CASSPGTGGASGANVLTF.

The V gene is TRBV3-1 (or the pseudogene TRBV3-2), the J gene TRBJ2-3; 9 positions agree with TRBD2. Germline CDR1 and CDR2: LGHDT and YNNKEL (reference sequence). The CDR3 spans 17 residues. V gave up 0 bases and J gave up 3 bases; unmatched junction bases: 7. CDR3 sequence reads: CASSQEASGVRTDTQYF. The CDR3 DNA reads TGTGCCAGCAGCCAAGAAGCTAGCGGGGTAAGAACAGATACGCAGTATTTT.

The rearrangement uses TRBV7-6 and TRBJ2-5, with D possibly matching TRBD1 (6 bases). This CDR3 spans 15 amino acids. The V and J ends lost 1 base and 1 base respectively, with 10 bases between them. CDR1 is SGHVS, CDR2 FNYEAQ, per germline. CDR3 amino acids: CASSLVGTSQETQYF. DNA of the CDR3: TGTGCCAGCAGCTTAGTAGGGACAAGCCAAGAGACCCAGTACTTC.

V usage is TRBV7-9 and J usage is TRBJ1-3; D perhaps matches TRBD1 (5 bases). CDR3 size: 17 residues. Germline lookup yields CDR1 SEHNR and CDR2 FQNEAQ (reference sequence). Trimming left V 2 bases short and J 0 bases short, with 14 bases between. CDR3 amino acids: CASSLPGQGGSGNTIYF. As DNA, the CDR3 is TGTGCCAGCAGCTTACCGGGGCAGGGAGGCTCTGGAAACACCATATATTTT.

This clone was seen only once. The rearrangement uses TRBV9 and TRBJ2-3; TRBD2 matches at 12 bases. Germline lookup yields CDR1 SGDLS and CDR2 YYNGEE. The CDR3 length is 15 residues. The V and J ends lost 6 bases and 4 bases, in that order; junction bases with no gene match: 6. The CDR3 nucleotides are TGTGCCAGCACCCCTAGCGGGGGGGAAGCAGATACGCAGTATTTT. It is translated as CASTPSGGEADTQYF.

This clone was picked up a small number of times. The CDR3 is CATSRDNMQYGYNEQFF. The CDR3 DNA follows: TGTGCCACCAGCAGAGATAATATGCAGTACGGGTACAATGAGCAGTTCTTC. The rearrangement uses TRBV15 and TRBJ2-1; D is unclear. This CDR3 has 17 residues. CDR1 is LNHNV, CDR2 YYDKDF, per germline (reference sequence). V lost 0 bases, J lost 4 bases, and 16 bases lay in between.

The V and J genes are TRBV27 and TRBJ2-7; 14 nucleotides align to TRBD2. There are 18 residues in the CDR3. The germline V gene encodes CDR1 MNHEY and CDR2 SMNVEV (reference sequence). After removal of 2 bases from V and 3 bases from J, the junction contained 9 bases not matched to a gene. For the CDR3, the DNA is TGTGCCAGCAGTTTAACCGGGACTAGCGGGAGAGGGGTCTACGAGCAGTACTTC. Translating it yields CASSLTGTSGRGVYEQYF.

In regard to this clone: The same CDR3 arises from other DNA sequences in this sample as well. V is TRBV7-9 and J is TRBJ2-7, with D possibly TRBD1 on 5 matching bases. There are 15 residues in the CDR3. Trimming left V 1 base short and J 1 base short, with 11 bases between. CDR1 and CDR2 (germline): SEHNR, FQNEAQ (reference sequence). The CDR3 loop is CASSLGAQGSYEQYF. As DNA, the CDR3 is TGTGCCAGCAGCTTAGGGGCCCAGGGATCCTACGAGCAGTACTTC.

The gene calls are TRBV9 and TRBJ1-1; possibly TRBD1 for D (5 bases). The length of the CDR3 is 14 residues. Germline loops: CDR1 SGDLS, CDR2 YYNGEE. Trimming pared 3 bases from V and 3 bases from J, leaving 12 bases between. CDR3: CASSANARDTEAFF. The CDR3 nucleotides are TGTGCCAGCAGCGCAAACGCCAGGGACACTGAAGCTTTCTTT.

The rearrangement links TRBV2 to TRBJ2-1; D might be TRBD1 (6 bases). The length of the CDR3 is 18 residues. The germline V gene has CDR1 SNHLY and CDR2 FYNNEI. The V end was cut by 4 bases, the J end by 0 bases, with 19 bases between. This CDR3 is CASSGDNRARSSYNEQFF. The CDR3 DNA is TGTGCCAGCAGTGGAGACAACAGGGCACGCAGCTCCTACAATGAGCAGTTCTTC.

This rearrangement joins TRBV3-1 (or the pseudogene TRBV3-2) to TRBJ2-1, with a tentative D call TRBD2 (5 bases). The CDR3 is 13 residues long. Per the germline V gene, CDR1 is LGHDT and CDR2 is YNNKEL (reference sequence). V dropped 3 bases and J dropped 12 bases, with 15 bases sitting between them. The CDR3 DNA sequence: TGTGCCAGCAGCCAGCTTGGAGGCGGGTCGCAGTTCTTC. Translation gives CASSQLGGGSQFF.

The chain couples TRBV5-1 to TRBJ2-5, with TRBD2 identical over 9 bases. J was trimmed by 4 bases and V by 2 bases; bases with no gene match: 12. The germline V gene encodes CDR1 SGHRS and CDR2 YFSETQ. The CDR3 consists of 17 residues. CDR3 residues: CASSFRGSGGPGETQYF. Written as DNA, the CDR3 is TGCGCCAGCAGCTTCCGGGGGAGCGGGGGGCCCGGAGAGACCCAGTACTTC.

This sequence joins TRBV7-2 and TRBJ2-7, with D perhaps matching TRBD2 (6 bases). The germline CDR1 and CDR2 sequences are SGHTA and FQGNSA. V was shortened by 2 bases and J by 0 bases, with 11 bases between the two germline ends. The CDR3 extends over 15 amino acids. The CDR3 region has the DNA TGTGCCAGCAGCTTAAGCGGGCTTCCCTCCTACGAGCAGTACTTC. Residues: CASSLSGLPSYEQYF.

The rearrangement uses TRBV5-6 and TRBJ2-2, with TRBD2 matching 7 bases. From germline, CDR1 is SGHDT and CDR2 YYEEEE. The CDR3 spans 15 residues. The J segment lost 1 base and the V segment lost 4 bases, leaving 4 bases of the junction unmatched. CDR3 coding DNA: TGTGCCAGCAGCCGACTAGCTGAGAACACCGGGGAGCTGTTTTTT. It codes for CASSRLAENTGELFF.

This chain connects TRBV15 to TRBJ1-5; D unclear. The CDR3 is made up of 13 amino acids. The germline V and J ends were trimmed by 0 bases and 5 bases, with 5 bases remaining between them. Germline V gene data show CDR1 as LNHNV and CDR2 as YYDKDF (reference sequence). As DNA, the CDR3 is TGTGCCACCAGCAGAGATCAGGATCAGCCCCAGCATTTT. Translation: CATSRDQDQPQHF.

The chain combines TRBV4-3 with TRBJ2-5, with 9 bases fitting TRBD1. The CDR3 runs 15 residues. Trimming cost V 2 bases and J 5 bases; bases outside gene matches: 6. Germline-derived CDR1 and CDR2 are LGHNA and YSLEER. This CDR3 is CASSQNRGQGETQYF. The CDR3 nucleotides read TGCGCCAGCAGCCAAAACAGGGGGCAGGGGGAGACCCAGTACTTC.

The chain joins TRBV28 to TRBJ1-1; D possibly corresponds to TRBD1 (5 bases). The CDR3 is 14 residues long. Germline CDR1 reads MDHEN; CDR2 reads SYDVKM. V was trimmed by 7 bases and J by 4 bases, leaving 16 bases between them. This CDR3 reads CASTPRARATEAFF. DNA of the CDR3: TGTGCCAGCACTCCTAGGGCCAGGGCCACTGAAGCTTTCTTT.

CDR3 in DNA: TGTGCCAGCAGCTTAAGGGGTTTAGTCGAGCAGTACTTC. Encoded protein: CASSLRGLVEQYF. This chain joins TRBV7-9 and TRBJ2-7; D is possibly TRBD1 (5 bases). Germline V lookup: CDR1 SEHNR, CDR2 FQNEAQ (reference sequence). The CDR3 extends over 13 amino acids. V was clipped by 2 bases and J by 6 bases, with 11 bases between them.

There are many counts of this clone. This chain uses TRBV19 with TRBJ2-1, with D perhaps matching TRBD2 (5 bases). Trimming removed 1 base at V and 8 bases at J, with 15 bases between. This CDR3 is built from 15 residues. The germline V gene encodes CDR1 LNHDA and CDR2 SQIVND (reference sequence). The CDR3 nucleotides read TGTGCCAGTAGTATAGTAGGCCCCGGGGATCATGAGCAGTTCTTC. Translated, it gives CASSIVGPGDHEQFF.

This clone appeared a few times. V and J are TRBV2 and TRBJ1-3; D is unresolved. The V end lost 0 bases, the J end lost 0 bases, and 9 bases lay between the germline ends. Germline-derived CDR1 and CDR2 are SNHLY and FYNNEI. This CDR3 is 16 amino acids long. CDR3 sequence reads: CASSEAPRPSGNTIYF. The CDR3 nucleotides are TGTGCCAGCAGTGAAGCGCCCAGGCCCTCTGGAAACACCATATATTTT.

This clone was seen ten or more times. V and J are TRBV6-5 and TRBJ2-1; D is perhaps TRBD2 (5 bases). CDR3 length: 15 residues. The V gene lost 2 bases and the J gene lost 9 bases, with 17 bases spanning the gap. CDR1 and CDR2 (germline): MNHEY, SVGAGI. CDR3 nucleotide sequence: TGTGCCAGCAGTTACGGGCAAAGTCGAGGGAGTGAGCAGTTCTTC. It specifies CASSYGQSRGSEQFF.

This clone showed up just once. This CDR3 reads CASSWRQGMEAFF. The CDR3 DNA follows: TGTGCCAGCAGTTGGCGACAGGGGATGGAAGCTTTCTTT. The chain links TRBV7-9 to TRBJ1-1; TRBD1 matches at 8 bases. CDR1 SEHNR and CDR2 FQNEAQ come from the germline V gene (reference sequence). There are 13 residues in the CDR3. V shed 6 bases, J shed 8 bases, and the junction held 8 bases outside the gene matches.

The table lists this clone with a few counts. The genes are TRBV10-3 and TRBJ1-5; D not certain. Germline loops: CDR1 ENHRY, CDR2 SYGVKD. V was clipped by 11 bases and J by 4 bases, with 18 bases between them. The CDR3 covers 14 residues. Here the CDR3 reads CASAEGSQNQPQHF. CDR3 DNA sequence: TGTGCCTCCGCGGAGGGTTCCCAAAATCAGCCCCAGCATTTT.

This rearrangement joins TRBV6-4 to TRBJ1-2, with D possibly being TRBD1 (5 bases). V lost 4 bases to trimming and J lost 4 bases, with 10 bases between them. Germline CDR1 is MRHNA and CDR2 is SNTAGT. This CDR3 has 13 amino acids. The CDR3 is CASSATEAYGYTF. The DNA of the CDR3 is TGTGCCAGCAGTGCGACAGAGGCCTATGGCTACACCTTC.

This clone was observed a few times. The J gene is TRBJ1-2, the V gene TRBV19, with TRBD1 matching 7 bases. Germline V gene sequence: CDR1 LNHDA, CDR2 SQIVND (reference sequence). This CDR3 comprises 13 residues. Trimming at V came to 8 bases and at J to 8 bases, leaving 11 bases not matched to a gene. CDR3: CASSGTENRGYTF. The CDR3 DNA is TGTGCCAGTTCCGGGACAGAAAATCGAGGCTACACCTTC.

This clone has a single count. This chain connects TRBV28 to TRBJ1-4, with a possible D match to TRBD1 (5 bases). There are 14 residues in the CDR3. CDR1 and CDR2 from the germline V gene are MDHEN and SYDVKM. V was clipped by 5 bases and J by 7 bases, with 14 bases between them. This CDR3 is CASSPGGMGEKLFF. The CDR3 coding sequence is TGTGCCAGCAGTCCGGGGGGTATGGGTGAAAAACTGTTTTTT.

The CDR3 sequence: CASSTQGGGYGYTF. In DNA form, the CDR3 reads TGTGCCAGCAGCACCCAAGGGGGTGGCTATGGCTACACCTTC. This rearrangement joins TRBV9 to TRBJ1-2; a weak D match, TRBD1 (6 bases). Germline CDR1 reads SGDLS; CDR2 reads YYNGEE. This CDR3 spans 14 amino acids. The V gene lost 4 bases and the J gene lost 4 bases, with 14 bases spanning the gap.

The chain has TRBV9 and TRBJ2-5, with TRBD2 identical over 10 bases. There are 18 residues in the CDR3. CDR1 and CDR2 from the germline V gene are SGDLS and YYNGEE. The trim removed 0 bases at V and 4 bases at J, leaving 12 bases unmatched. The CDR3 sequence is CASSVAGRSGRAGETQYF. In nucleotides, the CDR3 is TGTGCCAGCAGCGTAGCTGGAAGGAGCGGGAGGGCCGGAGAGACCCAGTACTTC.

The chain joins TRBV18 to TRBJ1-2; 8 positions match TRBD1. The junction had 12 bases not matched to a gene; V was cut back by 1 base and J by 2 bases. Looked up from germline, CDR1 is KGHSH and CDR2 is LQKENI. The CDR3 length is 18 residues. The CDR3 loop is CASSPLDLRTGSNYGYTF. The CDR3, as DNA: TGTGCCAGCTCACCACTCGACCTACGGACAGGGTCGAACTATGGCTACACCTTC.

The chain couples TRBV4-3 to TRBJ1-2; TRBD1 is a possible D gene (6 bases). CDR3 length: 16 amino acids. From germline, CDR1 is LGHNA and CDR2 YSLEER. V lost 0 bases, J lost 0 bases, and 11 bases lay in between. In DNA, the CDR3 is TGCGCCAGCAGCCAAGATTCCTGGGACACTAACTATGGCTACACCTTC. This encodes CASSQDSWDTNYGYTF.

This rearrangement joins TRBV5-5 to TRBJ1-5; D might be TRBD1 (6 bases). Germline-derived CDR1 and CDR2 are SGHKS and YYEKEE (reference sequence). This CDR3 has 13 amino acids. V was cut by 0 bases and J by 10 bases, with 11 bases left in between. The CDR3 nucleotides are TGTGCCAGCAGCTTGGCCGATGGGGGCCCCCAGCATTTT. Its translation is CASSLADGGPQHF.